The 21 T cell receptor beta chains presented below share a single source sample, sequenced in a study of T cell responses to AZD1222 COVID-19 vaccine. The protocol was immunoSEQ multiplex PCR, while the TCRdb copy is restricted to in-frame clones and leaves out a portion. Here the sample spans 100,000 or so clones, just under 90% being singletons. The sample in question was peripheral blood, obtained on day 0 of AZD1222 vaccination. Receptors originate from an adult in good health.

This sequence joins TRBV27 and TRBJ2-7, with D perhaps TRBD1 or TRBD2 (6 bases each). Germline V gene lookup returns CDR1 MNHEY and CDR2 SMNVEV (reference sequence). Trimming removed 4 bases at V and 4 bases at J, with 14 bases between. This CDR3 contains 14 residues. CDR3 loop: CASSYERGAYEQYF. In DNA, the CDR3 is TGTGCCAGCAGTTATGAGAGGGGGGCATACGAGCAGTACTTC.

This clone was counted at least ten times. The rearrangement links TRBV29-1 to TRBJ1-1; TRBD1 matches at 8 bases. V lost 7 bases to trimming and J lost 3 bases; unmatched junction nucleotides: 4. The CDR3 has 12 amino acids. CDR1 and CDR2 from the germline V gene are SQVTM and ANQGSEA. The CDR3: CSGDRPYTEAFF. DNA of the CDR3: TGCAGCGGGGACAGGCCGTACACTGAAGCTTTCTTT.

This clone was detected only once. V and J are TRBV29-1 and TRBJ1-1, with a weak D call TRBD1 (5 bases). Trimming cost V 7 bases and J 7 bases, with 19 bases left between them. Per germline, CDR1 SQVTM and CDR2 ANQGSEA. CDR3 length: 13 residues. CDR3 amino acids: CSGGSGLRGEAFF. DNA of the CDR3: TGCAGCGGTGGGTCAGGGCTTAGAGGTGAAGCTTTCTTT.

The chain joins TRBV7-3 to TRBJ2-2; no clear D gene. The CDR3 has 14 amino acids. Germline V gene sequence: CDR1 SGHTA, CDR2 FQGTGA. The germline V and J ends were trimmed by 5 bases and 0 bases, with 7 bases remaining between them. CDR3 nucleotides: TGTGCCAGCAGCCTCCTTTCGAACACCGGGGAGCTGTTTTTT. Protein sequence: CASSLLSNTGELFF. The full variable domain, in which reference TRBV7-3 and TRBJ2-2 provide the parts outside the CDR3, is GAGVSQTPSNKVTEKGKYVELRCDPISGHTALYWYRQSLGQGPEFLIYFQGTGAADDSGLPNDRFFAVRPEGSVSTLKIQRTERGDSAVYLCASSLLSNTGELFFGEGSRLTVL.

The chain has TRBV7-2 and TRBJ1-5; a weak D match, TRBD1 (6 bases). V lost 1 base and J lost 7, with 14 bases in between. This CDR3 is 15 amino acids long. The V gene's germline CDR1 is SGHTA and CDR2 FQGNSA. The chain's CDR3 is CASSLERGGMQPQHF. In nucleotides, the CDR3 is TGTGCCAGCAGCTTAGAAAGGGGGGGAATGCAGCCCCAGCATTTT.

The genes are TRBV7-9 and TRBJ1-2; weak D call: TRBD1 (6 bases). This CDR3 is built from 13 residues. Germline-derived CDR1 and CDR2 are SEHNR and FQNEAQ (reference sequence). Deletions cut 3 bases from V and 4 bases from J, with 9 bases between. CDR3 nucleotide sequence: TGTGCCAGCAGCTTGGAGGACAGCTATGGCTACACCTTC. The encoded protein is CASSLEDSYGYTF. The entire variable domain, with the rest obtained from reference TRBV7-9 and TRBJ1-2, is as follows: DTGVSQNPRHKITKRGQNVTFRCDPISEHNRLYWYRQTLGQGPEFLTYFQNEAQLEKSRLLSDRFSAERPKGSFSTLEIQRTEQGDSAMYLCASSLEDSYGYTFGSGTRLTVV.

This chain joins TRBV28 and TRBJ2-1; TRBD1 matches 10 bases. CDR3 length: 16 residues. Germline V CDR1 and CDR2: MDHEN, SYDVKM. J gave up 4 bases and V 5 bases, and 8 bases lay outside the gene matches. This CDR3 is CASSPRTGGYYNEQFF. CDR3 nucleotide sequence: TGTGCCAGCAGTCCCCGGACAGGGGGATATTACAATGAGCAGTTCTTC. The whole variable domain, filled in from reference TRBV28 and TRBJ2-1, reads DVKVTQSSRYLVKRTGEKVFLECVQDMDHENMFWYRQDPGLGLRLIYFSYDVKMKEKGDIPEGYSVSREKKERFSLILESASTNQTSMYLCASSPRTGGYYNEQFFGPGTRLTVL.

V gene TRBV3-1 (or the pseudogene TRBV3-2) combines with J gene TRBJ1-1, with D possibly TRBD1 on 6 matching bases. There are 15 residues in the CDR3. The ends were cut back, 0 bases at V and 4 bases at J, with 12 bases in the middle. Per the germline V gene, CDR1 is LGHDT and CDR2 is YNNKEL (reference sequence). CDR3 in amino acids: CASSQDYRAGTEAFF. As DNA, the CDR3 is TGTGCCAGCAGCCAAGACTACAGGGCCGGCACTGAAGCTTTCTTT.

The chain uses TRBV6-5 and TRBJ1-3; D is undetermined. V lost 2 bases and J 1 base, leaving 9 bases between the germline ends. The CDR3 length is 15 residues. The germline V gene encodes CDR1 MNHEY and CDR2 SVGAGI. CDR3 coding DNA: TGTGCCAGCAGTTACGGCGTTGAGTCTGGAAACACCATATATTTT. Translation: CASSYGVESGNTIYF.

The CDR3 loop is CASSLGGTVNEKLFF. The CDR3 nucleotides read TGTGCCAGCAGCTTAGGCGGGACAGTTAATGAAAAACTGTTTTTT. The chain has TRBV11-2 and TRBJ1-4; 7 bases fit TRBD1. From germline, CDR1 is SGHAT and CDR2 FQNNGV. V lost 1 base, J lost 4 bases, and 3 bases stayed unmatched. The CDR3 extends over 15 amino acids.

The V gene is TRBV6-6, the J gene TRBJ1-4, with TRBD1 matching 10 bases. With 3 bases clipped from V and 5 bases from J, the junction kept 3 bases outside the gene matches. The CDR3 runs 15 residues. Germline assignment: CDR1 MNHNY and CDR2 SVGAGI (reference sequence). CDR3 amino acids: CASSYPGQGNEKLFF. The CDR3 nucleotides read TGTGCCAGCAGTTATCCGGGACAGGGGAATGAAAAACTGTTTTTT.

The V call is TRBV7-9, the J call TRBJ1-2; D ambiguous. V gave up 1 base and J gave up 5 bases, with 8 bases separating them. Germline V lookup: CDR1 SEHNR, CDR2 FQNEAQ (reference sequence). The CDR3 consists of 13 residues. The CDR3 is CASSLGTAYGYTF. The DNA of the CDR3 is TGTGCCAGCAGCTTAGGAACAGCTTATGGCTACACCTTC.

V gene TRBV6-5 combines with J gene TRBJ2-7, with D perhaps TRBD1 (6 bases). V shed 6 bases and J shed 2 bases, with 17 bases lying between them. Germline V gives CDR1 MNHEY, CDR2 SVGAGI. The CDR3 sequence is 15 residues long. CDR3 bases: TGTGCCAGCAGACCTCCGGGACAACGAACCTACGAGCAGTACTTC. Protein: CASRPPGQRTYEQYF.

The chain recombines TRBV5-6 with TRBJ1-2, with D possibly being TRBD1 (5 bases). Germline values: CDR1 SGHDT, CDR2 YYEEEE. This CDR3 spans 16 amino acids. V lost 1 base to trimming and J lost 3 bases, with 16 bases between them. The CDR3 sequence: CASSLRNDRWDYGYTF. CDR3 in DNA: TGTGCCAGCAGCTTGAGGAACGACAGATGGGACTATGGCTACACCTTC. Complete variable domain (other parts from reference TRBV5-6 and TRBJ1-2): DAGVTQSPTHLIKTRGQQVTLRCSPKSGHDTVSWYQQALGQGPQFIFQYYEEEERQRGNFPDRFSGHQFPNYSSELNVNALLLGDSALYLCASSLRNDRWDYGYTFGSGTRLTVV.

In this sample, this clone turned up once. The chain is built from TRBV18 and TRBJ1-2; 8 nucleotides line up with TRBD1. V was clipped by 2 bases and J by 4 bases; unmatched bases: 12. The germline V gene has CDR1 KGHSH and CDR2 LQKENI. The CDR3 extends over 17 amino acids. CDR3 nucleotide sequence: TGTGCCAGCTCACCATTCACCGGGACAGGAAGGTTCTATGGCTACACCTTC. As protein: CASSPFTGTGRFYGYTF.

This rearrangement joins TRBV11-2 to TRBJ2-7; tentatively, D is TRBD2 (6 bases). Trimming stripped 5 bases from V and 6 bases from J, with 11 bases between. Germline CDR1 is SGHAT and CDR2 is FQNNGV. The CDR3 is made up of 12 amino acids. CDR3 protein: CASSQGGSEQYF. The CDR3 region has the DNA TGTGCCAGCAGCCAGGGAGGATCCGAGCAGTACTTC.

This chain links TRBV27 with TRBJ1-5; D gene uncertain. CDR1 and CDR2 from the germline V gene are MNHEY and SMNVEV (reference sequence). The CDR3 is made up of 13 amino acids. V lost 6 bases and J 6 bases, leaving 12 bases between the germline ends. CDR3 sequence (DNA): TGTGCCAGCAGAATCGGCCCAACTCAGCCCCAGCATTTT. Translating gives CASRIGPTQPQHF.

CDR3 sequence (DNA): TGTGCCAGTAGTATATCCCCTTATCAGCCCCAGCATTTT. This codes for CASSISPYQPQHF. This chain connects TRBV19 to TRBJ1-5; D gene ambiguous. The CDR3 is 13 residues long. The germline V gene encodes CDR1 LNHDA and CDR2 SQIVND (reference sequence). V lost 2 bases to trimming and J lost 5 bases, with 7 bases between them.

This chain joins TRBV19 and TRBJ1-5; 8 bases map to TRBD1. V was clipped by 5 bases and J by 6 bases; unmatched bases: 6. Germline CDR1 is LNHDA and CDR2 is SQIVND (reference sequence). This CDR3 has 14 residues. The DNA for the CDR3 is TGTGCCAGTAGTTCTACAGGGGGAGGTCAGCCCCAGCATTTT. It specifies CASSSTGGGQPQHF.

The chain employs TRBV7-8 and TRBJ2-3; 8 nucleotides match TRBD2. CDR1 is SGHVS and CDR2 is FQNEAQ in the germline V gene. This CDR3 spans 15 amino acids. The V gene end was trimmed by 5 bases and the J gene end by 3 bases; junction bases not matched to a gene: 7. CDR3 amino acids: CASSAPGGPTDTQYF. CDR3 DNA: TGTGCCAGCAGCGCCCCGGGGGGGCCGACAGATACGCAGTATTTT.

The rearrangement joins TRBV4-1 to TRBJ2-7; D remains unclear. V shed 0 bases and J shed 0 bases, with 9 bases lying between them. Germline V gene lookup returns CDR1 MGHRA and CDR2 YSYEKL. The CDR3 totals 15 residues. CDR3 nucleotides: TGCGCCAGCAGCCAAGATAGGCACGACTCCTACGAGCAGTACTTC. This sequence encodes CASSQDRHDSYEQYF.